This T cell receptor (beta chain) was documented in a study of response to subunit inactivated influenza vaccine. General study points: With each seasonal influenza vaccination, the authors suggested, few new T cells are recruited.

TCRdb itself ran the RT-PCR reads through MiXCR, one entry per CDR3 protein. Of approximately 700,000 distinct CDR3 sequences listed, 15% to 18% are singletons. Germline assignment: CDR1 LGHNT and CDR2 FRNRAP. CDR3 length: 13 residues. V gave up 2 bases and J gave up 2 bases, with 6 bases separating them. On this clonotype itself: The antigen is undetermined.

The sequences come from PBMCs from blood, collected roughly 12 days after vaccination. The TCR comes from a man in his fifties who received an inactivated influenza vaccine. The V gene is TRBV12-5, the J gene TRBJ1-2; no firm D call. The CDR3 spells CASGLSGNYGYTF. In DNA, the CDR3 is TGTGCTAGTGGTTTGTCGGGGAACTATGGCTACACCTTC.